Below, 9 T cell receptor beta chains from the same sample are listed, as sequenced in a study of T-cell reconstitution after alpha-beta-depleted transplantation in children. Preparation of the TCRbeta library was carried out with unique molecular identifiers. TCRdb recomputed calls from the PCR reads with MiXCR, one row per CDR3 protein. Among 490,000 or so distinct CDR3 sequences listed, about 11% were seen once. The sequencing here drew on PBMCs, taken before TCRalphabeta/CD19-depleted stem cell transplant. The receptors were sampled from a child aged 2 to 10 with inherited bone marrow failure, due to receive a stem cell transplant.

This sequence joins TRBV7-9 and TRBJ2-7, with 8 bases identical to TRBD2. The CDR3 runs 15 residues. The germline V gene has CDR1 SEHNR and CDR2 FQNEAQ (reference sequence). V shed 0 bases and J 6 bases; nucleotides not matched to a gene: 7. CDR3 protein: CASSLAQGLAFEQYF. The CDR3 DNA reads TGTGCCAGCAGCTTAGCGCAAGGACTAGCCTTCGAGCAGTACTTC.

The chain links TRBV7-2 to TRBJ2-1, with no clear D. V was shortened by 0 bases and J by 5 bases, with 11 bases between the two germline ends. The germline CDR1 and CDR2 sequences are SGHTA and FQGNSA. The CDR3 runs 15 residues. CDR3: CASSLAGGDHNEQFF. The CDR3 DNA is TGTGCCAGCAGCTTAGCGGGCGGTGACCACAATGAGCAGTTCTTC.

This clonotype occurred a few times. The DNA of the CDR3 is TGTGCCAGCAGCTTGCATCTGCGGGCTGGCTACGAGCAGTACTTC. Protein product: CASSLHLRAGYEQYF. V usage is TRBV5-5 and J usage is TRBJ2-7; a possible D gene is TRBD2 (5 bases). CDR3 length equals 15 residues. Germline CDR1 reads SGHKS; CDR2 reads YYEKEE (reference sequence). Trimming removed 1 base from V and 3 bases from J, with 14 bases in between.

Comment on this clonotype: Just one base apart from a much larger clone, this may be a read error. J is TRBJ1-1 and V is TRBV6-6; D is unclear. The germline gives CDR1 MNHNY, CDR2 SVGAGI (reference sequence). The CDR3 has 11 amino acids. The CDR3: CASRAITAAFF. The CDR3 DNA is TGTGCCAGCAGGGCGATCACTGCAGCTTTCTTT.

This clonotype was found many times. The rearrangement links TRBV20-1 to TRBJ2-4; D gene unclear. The V and J ends lost 3 bases and 3 bases respectively, with 9 bases between them. This CDR3 has 13 amino acids. CDR1 DFQATT and CDR2 SNEGSKA come from the germline V gene (reference sequence). Here the CDR3 reads CSASVVVKNIQYF. The CDR3 coding sequence is TGCAGTGCTAGTGTGGTAGTCAAAAACATTCAGTACTTC.

This chain uses TRBV20-1 with TRBJ2-3; the D gene could be TRBD1 or TRBD2 (7 bases each). Germline V gives CDR1 DFQATT, CDR2 SNEGSKA (reference sequence). V was shortened by 3 bases and J by 4 bases, with 14 bases between the two germline ends. This CDR3 contains 14 residues. CDR3 residues: CSASWQGGSDTQYF. The CDR3 coding sequence is TGCAGTGCTAGCTGGCAGGGGGGGTCAGATACGCAGTATTTT.

The V gene is TRBV10-3, the J gene TRBJ2-5; maybe TRBD2 (6 bases). The germline V gene encodes CDR1 ENHRY and CDR2 SYGVKD. The length of the CDR3 is 19 residues. V was cut by 5 bases and J by 4 bases, with 29 bases left in between. The CDR3 DNA is TGTGCCATCAGTTTAGCGCCCGGGGATTGGGGAGGCGGACGAGAGACCCAGTACTTC. The encoded protein is CAISLAPGDWGGGRETQYF.

This clonotype was detected many times. The chain links TRBV28 to TRBJ2-7; 9 bases agree with TRBD2. The V segment lost 5 bases and the J segment 5 bases; nucleotides outside the gene matches: 13. The germline V gene has CDR1 MDHEN and CDR2 SYDVKM. The length of the CDR3 is 16 residues. The CDR3 protein is CASSSHGSGRKDEQYF. The CDR3 DNA reads TGTGCCAGCAGTAGCCATGGTAGCGGGAGAAAGGACGAGCAGTACTTC.

The V and J genes are TRBV19 and TRBJ2-1; 9 positions match TRBD2. The germline V gene has CDR1 LNHDA and CDR2 SQIVND (reference sequence). The CDR3 consists of 13 residues. Germline trimming cut 7 bases from V and 4 bases from J; bases unmatched to any gene: 2. The CDR3 DNA reads TGTGCCAGTATGCTAGCGGGATACAATGAGCAGTTCTTC. Residues: CASMLAGYNEQFF.